This T cell receptor beta chain emerged from a study of vaccination and CD4 T cells after COVID-19. Whole-study context: Everyone enrolled got two doses of BNT162b2 or mRNA-1273 vaccine. Overlapping peptides of the spike proteins of SARS-CoV-2, HCoV-NL63, HCoV-OC43 and HCoV-229E were used for cell stimulation.

This clonotype rates as large. Its target is unknown. General study points: Convalescent patient numbers were relatively low, with no early post-infection timepoints.

The treatment is: approximately 10-day PBMC culture with coronavirus spike peptide pools or control peptides (ViraFEST assay). Ahead of the COVID-19 pandemic (2011-2018), the CD4+ T cells of the unexposed donor were collected. Sequencing of DNA taken from cultured CD4+ T cells relied on the Oncomine TCR Beta short-read assay. One entry per CDR3 protein, called by TCRdb with MiXCR from the PCR reads. The sample gives approximately 6,500 distinct CDR3 sequences, nearly 35% of which show up once; roughly 27% is in the top ten. The material sequenced was CD4+ T cells from blood, cultured in vitro. The receptor was derived from a human donor in good health.

The CDR3 sequence: CSARIRRSGSSYNSPLHF. The CDR3 region has the DNA TGCAGTGCCCGAATCCGGCGGTCAGGGAGCTCCTATAATTCACCCCTCCACTTT. The chain uses TRBV20-1 and TRBJ1-6; maybe TRBD1 (5 bases). CDR1 and CDR2 (germline): DFQATT, SNEGSKA (reference sequence). The CDR3 runs to 18 residues. Trimming left V 6 bases short and J 0 bases short, with 21 bases between.